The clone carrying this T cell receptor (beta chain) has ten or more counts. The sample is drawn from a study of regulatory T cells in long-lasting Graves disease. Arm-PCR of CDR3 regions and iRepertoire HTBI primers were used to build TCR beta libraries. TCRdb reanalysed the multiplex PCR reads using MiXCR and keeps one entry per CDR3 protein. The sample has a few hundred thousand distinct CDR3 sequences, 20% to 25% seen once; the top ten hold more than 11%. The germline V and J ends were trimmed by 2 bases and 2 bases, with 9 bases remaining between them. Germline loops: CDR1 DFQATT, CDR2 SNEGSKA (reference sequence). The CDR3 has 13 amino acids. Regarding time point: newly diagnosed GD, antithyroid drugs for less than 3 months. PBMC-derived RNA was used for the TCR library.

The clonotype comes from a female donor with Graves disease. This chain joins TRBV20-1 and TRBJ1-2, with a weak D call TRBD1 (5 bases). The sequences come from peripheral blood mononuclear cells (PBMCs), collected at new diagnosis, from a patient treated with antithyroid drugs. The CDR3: CSARQTENYGYTF. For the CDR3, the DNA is TGCAGTGCTAGACAGACAGAGAACTATGGCTACACCTTC.